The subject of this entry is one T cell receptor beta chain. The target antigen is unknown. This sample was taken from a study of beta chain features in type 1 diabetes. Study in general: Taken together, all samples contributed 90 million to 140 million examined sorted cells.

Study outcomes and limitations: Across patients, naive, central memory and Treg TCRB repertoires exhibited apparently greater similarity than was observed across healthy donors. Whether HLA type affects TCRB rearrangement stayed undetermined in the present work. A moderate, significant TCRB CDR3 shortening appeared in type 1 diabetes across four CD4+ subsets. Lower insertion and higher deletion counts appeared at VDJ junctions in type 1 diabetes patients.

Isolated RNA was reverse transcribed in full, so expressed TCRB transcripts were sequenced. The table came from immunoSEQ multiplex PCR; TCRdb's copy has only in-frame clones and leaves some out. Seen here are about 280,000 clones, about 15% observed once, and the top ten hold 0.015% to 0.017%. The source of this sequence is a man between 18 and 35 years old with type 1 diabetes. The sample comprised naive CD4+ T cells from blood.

As DNA, the CDR3 is TGTGCCAGCAGCTTAGCGGCGGTTTCTCTCGGGGGCACTGAAGCTTTCTTT. Its translation: CASSLAAVSLGGTEAFF. The chain uses TRBV7-2 and TRBJ1-1, with D perhaps TRBD1 (5 bases). The CDR3 has 17 residues. Trimming removed 0 bases from V and 4 bases from J, with 18 bases in between. Germline CDR1 SGHTA, CDR2 FQGNSA.